This T cell receptor (beta chain) was observed in a study of OX40 agonist ivuxolimab in advanced cancers. Notes on the research overall: Ivuxolimab was an agonistic, fully human IgG2 monoclonal antibody directed against OX40 (CD134), a costimulatory receptor. Intravenous ivuxolimab was administered to patients every 2 weeks at six dose levels: 0.01, 0.1, 0.3, 1.5, 3 and 10 mg/kg. Of the roughly 50 dose-escalation patients, hepatocellular carcinoma was present in around 20, melanoma in approximately 15, renal cell carcinoma in 9 and head and neck cancer in 9. In the dose-escalation cohort, approximately 83% of patients were male, and the mean age was roughly 56 years with a range of roughly 20 to 79. Patients were allowed to have had prior anti-PD-1, anti-PD-L1 or anti-CTLA-4 therapy, and 40% of the dose-escalation patients had been treated with checkpoint inhibitors. Partial responses occurred in three dose-escalation patients, of whom one had hepatocellular carcinoma and two had cutaneous melanoma. The purpose of peripheral TCRbeta sequencing was to test whether ivuxolimab changed TCR sequence diversity and led to clonal T-cell expansion. The paper reports the monotherapy dose-escalation portion (N ≈ 52 patients) of the phase I ivuxolimab trial.

This clone came up once. What this receptor recognizes is not known. Qualities for individual bases were not recorded, and no much larger clone is one base off. For sequencing of the TCRbeta CDR3 region, genomic DNA was extracted from the sorted cells. TCRbeta CDR3 regions were sequenced using the immunoSEQ Assay. TCRdb limited this immuneACCESS table to in-frame rearrangements with V and J called. A share of clones is missing; checked studies link under half to unresolved V genes, and the rest is unexplained. In all, the sample holds tens of thousands of clones, and 75% to 95% of those were seen once. The biggest ten clones account for around 2.7% of the sample. Paper-wide results and their limitations: After ivuxolimab, expanded clones were on average more numerous among CD8+ T cells than among CD4+ T cells. Low levels of normalized T-cell clonal expansion were also seen in some patients who did not respond. The antigen specificity of the clonally expanded peripheral T cells was not determined. In the 0.1-3.0 mg/kg groups, partial responders had among the lowest normalized peripheral clonal expansion, particularly in CD8+ T cells. At doses of 0.1 to 3.0 mg/kg, clonal expansion of both CD4+ and CD8+ T cells in blood was seen between baseline and week 6.

Reading the germline V gene gives CDR1 MGHRA and CDR2 YSYEKL. The CDR3 runs 19 amino acids, cysteine and phenylalanine included. Only the CDR3 part of the read is kept: 57 bases, read in frame from the first base. V is reduced by 0 bases and J by 1 base, leaving a spacing of 18 bases between them. The trial excluded patients who had a history of autoimmune disease or who were on systemic immunosuppression. Peripheral blood for TCR sequencing was collected from all dose cohorts at baseline, on cycle 4 day 1, and on cycle 7 day 1. The samples were taken from a phase I, first-in-human, multicenter, open-label dose-escalation trial of ivuxolimab. Adults with locally advanced or metastatic melanoma, renal cell carcinoma, hepatocellular carcinoma or head and neck squamous cell carcinoma were enrolled in the trial. Before TCR sequencing, CD4+ and CD8+ T cells were separately sorted from peripheral blood.

This TCR was recovered from an adult with an advanced solid tumor such as melanoma, head and neck, liver or kidney cancer. This receptor chain uses TRBV4-1 and TRBJ2-2; the D gene is perhaps TRBD1, from 6 matching bases. Material: CD4+ or CD8+ T cells sorted from blood, obtained in a trial of the OX40 agonist ivuxolimab. Here is the DNA: TGCGCCAGCAGCCAAGAAGGTCCCAGGGGTAGGTTGAACACCGGGGAGCTGTTTTTT. It encodes CASSQEGPRGRLNTGELFF.